The 26 T cell receptor beta chains below all came from one sample that was sequenced in a study of OX40 agonist ivuxolimab in advanced cancers. Library preparation was by the immunoSEQ multiplex PCR assay. TCRdb obtained this table from immuneACCESS and retained in-frame rearrangements with V and J assigned. These tables miss some clones; where compared with another copy, unresolved V genes account for less than half of the shortfall, and the remainder is unexplained. A total of 55,000 to 80,000 clones appear in this sample, approximately 86% of them only once. The ten largest clones capture 2% to 2.5% of the sample. Sequences were derived from CD4+ or CD8+ T cells sorted from blood, sampled in a trial of the OX40 agonist ivuxolimab. These receptors were taken from an adult with an advanced solid tumor such as melanoma, head and neck, liver or kidney cancer.

The rearrangement uses TRBV6-1 and TRBJ2-1; weak D call: TRBD2 (6 bases). Germline V CDR1 and CDR2: MNHNS, SASEGT. V was pared by 5 bases and J by 11 bases, with 10 bases between. The CDR3 has 11 residues. The CDR3 region is CASSYGTQQFF. The CDR3 nucleotides are TGTGCCAGCAGTTACGGGACTCAGCAGTTCTTC.

This chain links TRBV6-6 with TRBJ1-5, with D perhaps TRBD1 (5 bases). Germline values: CDR1 MNHNY, CDR2 SVGAGI (reference sequence). The CDR3 covers 12 residues. V lost 7 bases to trimming and J lost 9 bases, with 13 bases between them. The CDR3 spells CASNQGTGPQHF. CDR3 nucleotides: TGTGCCAGCAACCAAGGGACGGGGCCCCAGCATTTT.

This sequence joins TRBV28 and TRBJ1-5, with 7 bases identical to TRBD1. Germline lookup yields CDR1 MDHEN and CDR2 SYDVKM. The CDR3 contains 15 residues. After removal of 2 bases from V and 0 bases from J, the junction contained 1 base not matched to a gene. The CDR3 sequence: CASSLGQASNQPQHF. The CDR3 DNA reads as TGTGCCAGCAGTTTAGGACAGGCTAGCAATCAGCCCCAGCATTTT.

This clone has a handful of counts. The chain couples TRBV10-3 to TRBJ2-2, with D perhaps TRBD2 (6 bases). Trimming stripped 7 bases from V and 2 bases from J, with 11 bases between. CDR1 is ENHRY and CDR2 is SYGVKD in the germline V gene. The CDR3 length is 14 residues. The CDR3 spells CAIIGRENTGELFF. The CDR3 DNA is TGTGCCATCATCGGGCGGGAAAACACCGGGGAGCTGTTTTTT.

V gene TRBV9 combines with J gene TRBJ2-5; 11 nucleotides agree with TRBD1. The germline V gene has CDR1 SGDLS and CDR2 YYNGEE. After removal of 3 bases from V and 1 base from J, the junction contained 2 bases not matched to a gene. The CDR3 is 15 amino acids. The CDR3 sequence: CASSGGTGGQETQYF. As DNA, the CDR3 is TGTGCCAGCAGCGGTGGGACAGGGGGCCAAGAGACCCAGTACTTC.

This clone was observed a few times. The chain recombines TRBV2 with TRBJ1-2; TRBD1 is a possible D gene (6 bases). Germline V CDR1 and CDR2: SNHLY, FYNNEI. V was clipped by 6 bases and J by 8 bases, with 16 bases between them. The CDR3 has 13 amino acids. The CDR3 bases are TGTGCCAGCAGAGGGGGTTCGGCGGGAGGCTACACCTTC. It codes for CASRGGSAGGYTF.

The CDR3 is CASSSRGGQGNEQYF. The CDR3 DNA sequence: TGTGCCAGCAGCTCCAGGGGGGGCCAGGGAAACGAGCAGTACTTC. The rearrangement links TRBV7-9 to TRBJ2-7; D is perhaps TRBD1 or TRBD2 (7 bases each). CDR1 SEHNR and CDR2 FQNEAQ come from the germline V gene (reference sequence). V was shortened by 4 bases and J by 5 bases, with 18 bases between the two germline ends. The CDR3 loop spans 15 amino acids.

The V and J genes are TRBV7-9 and TRBJ2-5; maybe TRBD1 (7 bases). Between the trimmed V and J ends, which lost 7 bases and 2 bases, there was a span of 20 bases. The CDR3 extends over 16 amino acids. Per germline, CDR1 SEHNR and CDR2 FQNEAQ (reference sequence). CDR3 sequence reads: CASTTRGAALQETQYF. In DNA, the CDR3 is TGTGCCAGCACCACCAGGGGGGCAGCCTTACAAGAGACCCAGTACTTC.

This clone was recorded once. The V gene is TRBV18, the J gene TRBJ1-4; TRBD1 is a possible D gene (6 bases). V lost 5 bases and J lost 8, with 12 bases in between. Germline lookup yields CDR1 KGHSH and CDR2 LQKENI. The CDR3 runs to 13 residues. Here the CDR3 DNA reads TGTGCCAGCTCATCAGGGGCGGGCGAAAAACTGTTTTTT. It yields the protein CASSSGAGEKLFF. The full variable domain, in which reference TRBV18 and TRBJ1-4 provide the parts outside the CDR3, is NAGVMQNPRHLVRRRGQEARLRCSPMKGHSHVYWYRQLPEEGLKFMVYLQKENIIDESGMPKERFSAEFPKEGPSILRIQQVVRGDSAAYFCASSSGAGEKLFFGSGTQLSVL.

The rearrangement joins TRBV2 to TRBJ1-1, with TRBD1 as a possible D gene (5 bases). Germline V CDR1 and CDR2: SNHLY, FYNNEI. Trimming left V 4 bases short and J 8 bases short, with 17 bases between. This CDR3 has 14 amino acids. The CDR3 region is CASSVQGPRTEAFF. CDR3 DNA sequence: TGTGCCAGCAGTGTCCAGGGACCCCGGACCGAAGCTTTCTTT.

This clone was counted between two and nine times. The J gene is TRBJ2-2, the V gene TRBV6-1, with TRBD1 matching over 7 bases. The CDR3 runs to 15 residues. CDR1 is MNHNS, CDR2 SASEGT, per germline. With 4 bases clipped from V and 6 bases from J, the junction kept 8 bases outside the gene matches. The CDR3 nucleotides read TGTGCCAGCAGTGGAAACAGGGGAACAGCCGGGGAGCTGTTTTTT. Encoded protein: CASSGNRGTAGELFF.

The V call is TRBV2, the J call TRBJ2-4, with D uncertain. This CDR3 is 12 amino acids long. Germline V gene sequence: CDR1 SNHLY, CDR2 FYNNEI. V was trimmed by 7 bases and J by 0 bases, leaving 4 bases between them. DNA for the CDR3: TGTGCCAGCATCGGAGCCAAAAACATTCAGTACTTC. It codes for CASIGAKNIQYF.

The V gene is TRBV6-5, the J gene TRBJ1-5; D may be TRBD1 (6 bases). CDR1 and CDR2 (germline): MNHEY, SVGAGI. The V end lost 2 bases, the J end lost 2 bases, and 13 bases lay between the germline ends. CDR3 length: 16 residues. The CDR3 loop is CASSYRAGAGNQPQHF. The CDR3 DNA sequence: TGTGCCAGCAGTTACAGGGCAGGGGCTGGCAATCAGCCCCAGCATTTT.

The CDR3 DNA reads as TGTGCCAGCAGCTTGGAAGTCAGGGGGAACACTGAAGCTTTCTTT. Its translation: CASSLEVRGNTEAFF. The V gene is TRBV5-4, the J gene TRBJ1-1; possible D gene TRBD1, 6 bases. Trimming took 0 bases from V and 1 from J, leaving 10 bases between them. The CDR3 loop spans 15 amino acids. In germline, CDR1 is SGHNT, CDR2 YYREEE (reference sequence).

Only one count was recorded for this clone. This chain links TRBV2 with TRBJ2-1, with 11 bases lining up with TRBD2. The J segment lost 2 bases and the V segment lost 6 bases, leaving 3 bases of the junction unmatched. This CDR3 spans 15 amino acids. The germline V gene has CDR1 SNHLY and CDR2 FYNNEI. CDR3 sequence reads: CASRVLAGAYNEQFF. CDR3 DNA: TGTGCCAGCAGGGTACTAGCGGGGGCCTACAATGAGCAGTTCTTC. The complete variable domain, with remaining parts taken from reference TRBV2 and TRBJ2-1, reads EPEVTQTPSHQVTQMGQEVILRCVPISNHLYFYWYRQILGQKVEFLVSFYNNEISEKSEIFDDQFSVERPDGSNFTLKIRSTKLEDSAMYFCASRVLAGAYNEQFFGPGTRLTVL.

The CDR3 loop reads CASSLSSSGSGYNEQFF. In DNA, the CDR3 is TGTGCCAGCAGTTTATCATCTAGCGGGAGTGGGTACAATGAGCAGTTCTTC. This chain connects TRBV27 to TRBJ2-1; 10 bases agree with TRBD2. The V gene's germline CDR1 is MNHEY and CDR2 SMNVEV (reference sequence). This CDR3 region has 17 residues. J was trimmed by 4 bases and V by 0 bases; bases with no gene match: 6.

The chain combines TRBV5-1 with TRBJ1-1, with 9 nucleotides matching TRBD1. This CDR3 has 15 residues. The J segment lost 2 bases and the V segment lost 4 bases, leaving 6 bases of the junction unmatched. Germline V gene data show CDR1 as SGHRS and CDR2 as YFSETQ. CDR3 bases: TGCGCCAGCAGCCCAACGGGACAGGGTAACACTGAAGCTTTCTTT. Its protein product is CASSPTGQGNTEAFF.

This clone has a handful of counts. CDR3 loop: CASSYRPNQPQHF. CDR3 nucleotide sequence: TGTGCCAGTAGTTACAGACCCAATCAGCCCCAGCATTTT. The chain recombines TRBV19 with TRBJ1-5; D ambiguous. The V gene's germline CDR1 is LNHDA and CDR2 SQIVND (reference sequence). CDR3 length: 13 residues. V dropped 5 bases and J dropped 3 bases, with 8 bases sitting between them.

This clone was recorded once. The J gene is TRBJ2-4, the V gene TRBV10-2; no definite D call. The CDR3 is 15 amino acids. V lost 0 bases to trimming and J lost 1 base, with 7 bases between them. Germline values: CDR1 WSHSY, CDR2 SAAADI. The CDR3 reads CASSESPFAKNIQYF. The CDR3, as DNA: TGCGCCAGCAGTGAGTCCCCATTCGCCAAAAACATTCAGTACTTC.

The chain combines TRBV5-8 with TRBJ2-1; TRBD1 matches 7 bases. Germline CDR1 is SGHTS and CDR2 is YDEGEE. The J segment lost 4 bases and the V segment lost 3 bases, leaving 7 bases of the junction unmatched. The CDR3 has 15 amino acids. Written as DNA, the CDR3 is TGTGCCAGCAGCTCCCAAGACAGGGTGTACAATGAGCAGTTCTTC. Translating it yields CASSSQDRVYNEQFF. Complete variable domain (other parts from reference TRBV5-8 and TRBJ2-1): EAGVTQSPTHLIKTRGQQATLRCSPISGHTSVYWYQQALGLGLQFLLWYDEGEERNRGNFPPRFSGRQFPNYSSELNVNALELEDSALYLCASSSQDRVYNEQFFGPGTRLTVL.

The rearrangement uses TRBV6-6 and TRBJ2-2, with 8 positions matching TRBD1. Trimming removed 6 bases from V and 6 bases from J; junction bases left unmatched: 6. Germline loops: CDR1 MNHNY, CDR2 SVGAGI (reference sequence). The CDR3 contains 14 residues. Here the CDR3 DNA reads TGTGCCAGCAGCTCGACAGGGGACGCCGGGGAGCTGTTTTTT. Its translation is CASSSTGDAGELFF.

The chain has TRBV7-9 and TRBJ1-1; D unclear. The ends were cut back, 1 base at V and 7 bases at J, with 10 bases in the middle. Germline loops: CDR1 SEHNR, CDR2 FQNEAQ (reference sequence). CDR3 size: 13 residues. CDR3: CASSLEHGVEAFF. DNA of the CDR3: TGTGCCAGCAGCTTAGAACATGGGGTTGAAGCTTTCTTT.

The chain recombines TRBV9 with TRBJ2-5; 8 bases are a match to TRBD2. The CDR3 has 15 residues. Germline CDR1 SGDLS, CDR2 YYNGEE. V was pared by 4 bases and J by 5 bases, with 10 bases of the junction left unmatched. CDR3 in amino acids: CASSTAGTRGETQYF. CDR3 nucleotide sequence: TGTGCCAGCAGCACCGCCGGGACTAGGGGTGAGACCCAGTACTTC.

The rearrangement uses TRBV5-1 and TRBJ2-5; maybe TRBD1 (5 bases). CDR1 is SGHRS, CDR2 YFSETQ, per germline. The V end lost 0 bases, the J end lost 0 bases, and 15 bases lay between the germline ends. The CDR3 loop spans 17 amino acids. CDR3 amino acids: CASSLARGQTYQETQYF. The CDR3 DNA reads TGCGCCAGCAGCTTGGCCAGAGGACAAACTTACCAAGAGACCCAGTACTTC.

This chain connects TRBV6-5 to TRBJ1-6; D uncertain. The CDR3 contains 15 residues. Germline CDR1 is MNHEY and CDR2 is SVGAGI. Trimming pared 10 bases from V and 8 bases from J, leaving 21 bases between. The CDR3, as DNA: TGTGCCACCCTAGCGGGCGGAGGTTCATATTCACCCCTCCACTTT. This translates into CATLAGGGSYSPLHF.

The chain recombines TRBV5-4 with TRBJ2-1, with 10 nucleotides matching TRBD2. The ends lost 7 bases at V and 3 bases at J; junction bases unmatched: 4. Per the germline V gene, CDR1 is SGHNT and CDR2 is YYREEE (reference sequence). CDR3 size: 14 residues. Written as DNA, the CDR3 is TGTGCCAGCTCAGCGGGAGGGGTCTACAATGAGCAGTTCTTC. Its protein product is CASSAGGVYNEQFF.